Sequencing of this T cell receptor (beta chain) was carried out in a study of T cell responses to AZD1222 COVID-19 vaccine. Sequenced by immunoSEQ multiplex PCR; TCRdb stores in-frame clones only, minus some. The table has 95,000 to 150,000 clones, approximately 85% seen once. With regard to this clone: Its antigen remains unknown.

The CDR3 contains 15 residues. Trimming left V 0 bases short and J 1 base short, with 10 bases between. CDR1 SGHKS and CDR2 YYEKEE come from the germline V gene (reference sequence). Study-wide points: The sample set comprised mostly white British donors with more females, and clonal diversity was possibly underestimated.

Sequencing used peripheral blood, obtained on day 0 of AZD1222 vaccination. The chain couples TRBV5-5 to TRBJ2-5, with D perhaps being TRBD1 or TRBD2 (5 bases each). This TCR came from an adult in good health. The CDR3 DNA reads TGTGCCAGCAGCTTGGTTACCGGGGCCCAAGAGACCCAGTACTTC. Translating gives CASSLVTGAQETQYF.